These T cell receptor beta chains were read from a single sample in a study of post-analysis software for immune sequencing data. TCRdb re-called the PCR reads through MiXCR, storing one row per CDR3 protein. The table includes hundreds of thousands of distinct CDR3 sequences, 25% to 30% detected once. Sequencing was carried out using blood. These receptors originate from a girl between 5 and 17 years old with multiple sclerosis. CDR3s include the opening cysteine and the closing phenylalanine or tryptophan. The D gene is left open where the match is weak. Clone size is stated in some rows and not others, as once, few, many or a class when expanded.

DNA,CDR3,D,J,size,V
TGTGCCAGCAGCAAAGGAGACAAGGGTGGTGGTCGCACTGAAGCTTTCTTT,CASSKGDKGGGRTEAFF,.,TRBJ1-1,.,TRBV6-1
TGTGCCAGCACCCTGGGACTAGGTGTTTCAGATACGCAGTATTTT,CASTLGLGVSDTQYF,TRBD2,TRBJ2-3,.,TRBV2
TGCAGTGCTAGAATCAGCGGAATCTCCTACGAGCAGTACTTC,CSARISGISYEQYF,.,TRBJ2-7,.,TRBV20-1
TGCAGTGGGACCGCGGGACTCCAAGAGACCCGGTACTTC,CSGTAGLQETRYF,.,TRBJ2-5,.,TRBV20-1
TGCGCCAGCAGCGGGACTAGCGGGGGGGCCGGCACCGGGGAGCTGTTTTTT,CASSGTSGGAGTGELFF,TRBD2,TRBJ2-2,once,TRBV4-1
TGCAGTGCTAGGCGATACAGGGATCGGCCCGAGAGCACAGATACGCAGTATTTT,CSARRYRDRPESTDTQYF,.,TRBJ2-3,.,TRBV20-1
TGTGCCATCAGCGGACAGGGGGCTTCCAATGAGCAGTTCTTC,CAISGQGASNEQFF,TRBD1,TRBJ2-1,once,TRBV10-3
TGCAGTGCTAGATCGGCGGTGGTGACCGAGAATGAAAAACTGTTTTTT,CSARSAVVTENEKLFF,.,TRBJ1-4,.,TRBV20-1
TGCGCCAGCAGTGAGACCATCCTGGACACCGGGGAGCTGTTTTTT,CASSETILDTGELFF,.,TRBJ2-2,.,TRBV10-1
TGCAGTGCTAGCCGCTTGGACGAGCAGTACTTC,CSASRLDEQYF,.,TRBJ2-7,.,TRBV20-1
TGCAGTGCTAGAGATTCGCGCAGTTCTAACTATGGCTACACCTTC,CSARDSRSSNYGYTF,.,TRBJ1-2,few,TRBV20-1
TGTGCCATCAGTGAGGTCTGGGTCCAAGAGACCCAGTACTTC,CAISEVWVQETQYF,.,TRBJ2-5,many,TRBV10-3
TGTGCCAGCAGCCAACAAGGACTAGCCCCAACCTACGAGCAGTACTTC,CASSQQGLAPTYEQYF,TRBD2,TRBJ2-7,many,TRBV6-5
TGTGCCAGCAGCCGCAGGGTCGGCAGGGCCTACGAGCAGTACTTC,CASSRRVGRAYEQYF,.,TRBJ2-7,few,TRBV7-2
TGCAGTGCTAGTCCGGGGAACTCTGGGGCCAACGTCCTGACTTTC,CSASPGNSGANVLTF,.,TRBJ2-6,.,TRBV20-1
TGTGCCAGCAATTTACGGGACAGGGACGGCTACACCTTC,CASNLRDRDGYTF,TRBD1,TRBJ1-2,few,TRBV2
TGTGCCAGCAGCCGCGGACAGCTTCTTGGCTATGGCTACACCTTC,CASSRGQLLGYGYTF,.,TRBJ1-2,few,TRBV3-1
TGTGCCAGCAGTCCCCACGGGACAGGGCCTACAGAGGCTTTCTTT,CASSPHGTGPTEAFF,TRBD1,TRBJ1-1,.,TRBV28
TGTGCCAGCAGCCAAGATCCGGCAGGGATGGGACTAGGAAGGCACGAGCAGTACTTC,CASSQDPAGMGLGRHEQYF,TRBD2,TRBJ2-7,.,TRBV3-1
TGTGTCACCGGCGGGGTGGGGACCCAGTACTTC,CVTGGVGTQYF,.,TRBJ2-5,few,TRBV27
TGCAGCGCCCAGGGACAGGGGACGAGTGAGCAGTTCTTC,CSAQGQGTSEQFF,TRBD1,TRBJ2-1,many,TRBV29-1
TGCGCCAGCAGCCGCTCGGGACAGGGGCCAGAGGCCCAGTACTTC,CASSRSGQGPEAQYF,TRBD1,TRBJ2-5,.,TRBV5-1
TGTGCCAGCAGTCGGGGCCAGGCCTACAATGAGCAGTTCTTC,CASSRGQAYNEQFF,.,TRBJ2-1,few,TRBV6-6
TGTGCCAGCAGCCTCACTCAGACTAGCGGGATCCTCGAGCAGTACTTC,CASSLTQTSGILEQYF,TRBD2,TRBJ2-7,.,TRBV7-9
TGTGCCAGCAGCTTAGGGACTAGCGGGATAAATGAGCAGTTCTTC,CASSLGTSGINEQFF,TRBD2,TRBJ2-1,.,TRBV7-6
TGTGCCAGCAGTTCCTTGCAGGGGCGGTCTGAAGCTTTCTTT,CASSSLQGRSEAFF,.,TRBJ1-1,.,TRBV12-3/TRBV12-4
TGTGCCACAGAAACTAGCGGGGTTGGGGATGAGCAGTTCTTC,CATETSGVGDEQFF,TRBD2,TRBJ2-1,many,TRBV10-3
TGTGCCAGCAGTTTTTTAGACACCATCTCCTACGAGCAGTACTTC,CASSFLDTISYEQYF,.,TRBJ2-7,few,TRBV28
TGTGCCGTGGGGCGGAACACTGAAGCTTTCTTT,CAVGRNTEAFF,.,TRBJ1-1,.,TRBV12-3/TRBV12-4
TGTGCCAGCGGTCGAACAGGGTTGGGCGGCTACACCTTC,CASGRTGLGGYTF,.,TRBJ1-2,many,TRBV6-6
TGTGCCAGCAGCGCGGGCGCCAGCTCCTACGAGCAGTACTTC,CASSAGASSYEQYF,.,TRBJ2-7,many,TRBV9
TGTGCCAGCAGCCGGCCCAGGGGGCAGGGCTACACCTTC,CASSRPRGQGYTF,TRBD1,TRBJ1-2,.,TRBV27
TGCAGCGTCGCCGGGACAGGTGTAAATCAGCCCCAGCATTTT,CSVAGTGVNQPQHF,TRBD1,TRBJ1-5,.,TRBV29-1
TGTGCCAGCAGCTTGGTAGACAGGACCCACAATGAGCAGTTCTTC,CASSLVDRTHNEQFF,.,TRBJ2-1,few,TRBV5-5
TGCAGTGCCCCGTTTAACCGGGACGCACGCTACAATGAGCAGTTCTTC,CSAPFNRDARYNEQFF,.,TRBJ2-1,.,TRBV20-1
TGTGCCAGCAGCTGGCTAGCGGGGGGAGCCAAAAACATTCAGTACTTC,CASSWLAGGAKNIQYF,TRBD2,TRBJ2-4,few,TRBV7-9
TGTGCCAGCACCACTAGGGAAACGTACAATGAGCAGTTCTTC,CASTTRETYNEQFF,.,TRBJ2-1,few,TRBV28
TGTGCCAGCAGTTGGCCCCCGTTGGGGACTAGAAGACGGGAGAGCTCCTACAATGAGCAGTTCTTC,CASSWPPLGTRRRESSYNEQFF,TRBD2,TRBJ2-1,.,TRBV28
TGTGCCAGCAGTTTGCTCCAGGGGTTGCAGTTCTTC,CASSLLQGLQFF,.,TRBJ2-1,.,TRBV28